This TCR beta chain was found in a study of T cell changes during pregnancy in multiple sclerosis. CDR3 size: 15 residues. V lost 1 base, J lost 0 bases, and 7 bases lay in between. Germline V gene sequence: CDR1 SGHVS, CDR2 FQNEAQ. Measured with immunoSEQ multiplex PCR; TCRdb has only the in-frame clones, and not every one. Of around 62,000 clones in the sample, approximately 90% were seen once. The genes are TRBV7-8 and TRBJ1-3; D unresolved. The sequencing here drew on peripheral blood, taken in the first trimester of pregnancy. The TCR sequence derives from a female donor with multiple sclerosis, enrolled in a pregnancy study. CDR3 protein: CASSLGRSSGNTIYF. The CDR3 DNA is TGTGCCAGCAGCTTAGGGCGGAGCTCTGGAAACACCATATATTTT.